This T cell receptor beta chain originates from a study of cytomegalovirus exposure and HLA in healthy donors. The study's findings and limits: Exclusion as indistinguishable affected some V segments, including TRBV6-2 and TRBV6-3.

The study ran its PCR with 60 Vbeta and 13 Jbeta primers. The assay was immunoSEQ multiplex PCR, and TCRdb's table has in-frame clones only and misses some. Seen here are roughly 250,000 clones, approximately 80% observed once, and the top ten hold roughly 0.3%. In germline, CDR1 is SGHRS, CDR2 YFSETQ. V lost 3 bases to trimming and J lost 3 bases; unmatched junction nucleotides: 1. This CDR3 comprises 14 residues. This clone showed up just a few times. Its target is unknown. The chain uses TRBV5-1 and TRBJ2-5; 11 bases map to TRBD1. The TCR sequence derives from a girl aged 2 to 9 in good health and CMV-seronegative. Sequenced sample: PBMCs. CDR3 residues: CASSWGQGEETQYF. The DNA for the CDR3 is TGCGCCAGCAGCTGGGGACAGGGGGAAGAGACCCAGTACTTC.